Described below is a single T cell receptor beta chain sequence and its context. The data derive from a study of blood T cell repertoires in COVID-19. Study-level background: Sample material is recorded as cDNA or gDNA derived from T cells, B-cell-depleted T cells, or PBMCs.

Enrolled during active infection, Seattle patients were then followed longitudinally. In the study's own analysis: Reference gene primer amplification gave nucleated cell count estimates. TCRdb keeps only in-frame clones here, not all; method: immunoSEQ multiplex PCR. The V and J calls and clone size are taken from that table; D and trimming were inferred from the DNA. Found here are under 60,000 clones, around nine tenths of them singletons; the top ten hold approximately 6%. The sequencing sample was made of peripheral blood. The origin of this receptor is a woman in her sixties or seventies with COVID-19, enrolled during active disease.

CDR3 region: CASSRTRATSGNQYF. Written as DNA, the CDR3 is TGTGCCAGCAGCCGGACGAGGGCGACTAGCGGGAACCAGTACTTC. The chain carries TRBV3-1 (or the pseudogene TRBV3-2) and TRBJ2-7, with 11 bases fitting TRBD2. Germline V gene data show CDR1 as LGHDT and CDR2 as YNNKEL (reference sequence). The CDR3 spans 15 residues. Germline trimming cut 4 bases from V and 10 bases from J; bases unmatched to any gene: 12.